One T cell receptor (beta chain) is described in this entry. Primed by a sample-barcoded 5' primer and a J-beta primer mix, a second PCR proceeded for 7 to 11 cycles. TCRdb redid the calling of the 5' RACE reads with MiXCR, one entry per CDR3 protein. Found here are about 1.8 million distinct CDR3 sequences, about 49% of them singletons; the top ten hold 2.1%. Germline CDR1 reads DFQATT; CDR2 reads SNEGSKA (reference sequence). This CDR3 comprises 14 residues. This record comes from a study of blood T cells in healthy people across ages. The rearrangement uses TRBV20-1 and TRBJ2-4; D assignment may be TRBD1 or TRBD2 (5 bases each). The DNA end is more similar to TRBJ2-7, so the J call may be wrong. This clonotype was obtained from a woman in her forties in good health. The material sequenced was blood. This chain's CDR3 is CSANWDVGPYEQYF. The CDR3 DNA follows: TGCAGTGCTAATTGGGACGTAGGCCCCTACGAGCAGTACTTC.